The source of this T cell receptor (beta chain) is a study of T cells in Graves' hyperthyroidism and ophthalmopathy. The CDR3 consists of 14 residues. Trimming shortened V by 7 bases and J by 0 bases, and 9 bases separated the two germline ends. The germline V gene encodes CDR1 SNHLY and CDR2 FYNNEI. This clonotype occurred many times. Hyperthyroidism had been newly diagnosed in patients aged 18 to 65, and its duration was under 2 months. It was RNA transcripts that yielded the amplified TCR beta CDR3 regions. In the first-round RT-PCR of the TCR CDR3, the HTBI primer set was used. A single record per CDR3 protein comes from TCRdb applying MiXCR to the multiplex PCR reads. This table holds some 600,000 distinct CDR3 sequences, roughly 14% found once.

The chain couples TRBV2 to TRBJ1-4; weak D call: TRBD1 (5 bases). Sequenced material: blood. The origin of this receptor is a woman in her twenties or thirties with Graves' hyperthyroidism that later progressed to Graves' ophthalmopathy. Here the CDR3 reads CASMPRATNEKLFF. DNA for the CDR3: TGTGCCAGCATGCCCAGGGCAACTAATGAAAAACTGTTTTTT.